What follows are 32 T cell receptor beta chains derived from one specimen sequenced in a study of T cell responses to AZD1222 COVID-19 vaccine. Profiled with immunoSEQ multiplex PCR; TCRdb holds only in-frame clones, not every one. The table lists over 75,000 clones, 75% to 90% of them singletons, with roughly 29% in the top ten. Material: peripheral blood, obtained on day 0 of AZD1222 vaccination. These receptors were obtained from an adult in good health.

This rearrangement joins TRBV27 to TRBJ2-6, with a tentative D call TRBD2 (7 bases). The CDR3 loop spans 17 amino acids. Trimming took 6 bases from V and 3 from J, leaving 18 bases between them. Germline values: CDR1 MNHEY, CDR2 SMNVEV (reference sequence). Written as DNA, the CDR3 is TGTGCCAGCAGCCTAATGGGGGGGGGCTATGGGGCCAACGTCCTGACTTTC. Translated: CASSLMGGGYGANVLTF.

The V call is TRBV16, the J call TRBJ2-1; no clear D. Looked up from germline, CDR1 is KGHSY and CDR2 is FQNENV. The CDR3 runs 13 residues. V was clipped by 1 base and J by 7 bases, with 8 bases between them. The CDR3 sequence is CASSQFTENEQFF. In DNA, the CDR3 is TGTGCCAGCAGCCAATTCACGGAAAATGAGCAGTTCTTC.

The rearrangement links TRBV5-4 to TRBJ1-3; D is undetermined. Trimming cost V 3 bases and J 7 bases, with 8 bases left between them. CDR3 size: 12 residues. Germline CDR1 and CDR2: SGHNT and YYREEE (reference sequence). The CDR3 sequence: CASSWGSNTIYF. The DNA for the CDR3 is TGTGCCAGCAGCTGGGGTTCCAACACCATATATTTT.

This chain joins TRBV29-1 and TRBJ2-7; the match to TRBD2 covers 10 bases. With V trimmed by 6 bases and J by 5 bases, 7 bases remained unmatched. The V gene's germline CDR1 is SQVTM and CDR2 ANQGSEA. CDR3 length equals 13 residues. The chain's CDR3 is CSVAGLAINEQYF. The DNA for the CDR3 is TGCAGCGTGGCGGGACTAGCGATCAACGAGCAGTACTTC.

The chain employs TRBV13 and TRBJ1-3, with D possibly TRBD1 on 5 matching bases. Trimming took off 10 bases at V and 0 bases at J, with 13 bases between the two ends. CDR1 and CDR2 (germline): PRHDT, FYEKMQ (reference sequence). The CDR3 sequence is 14 residues long. The CDR3 loop reads CATGQASSGNTIYF. The CDR3 DNA follows: TGTGCCACGGGGCAGGCTAGCTCTGGAAACACCATATATTTT.

The chain links TRBV5-1 to TRBJ2-7; TRBD1 is a possible D gene (5 bases). The germline V gene encodes CDR1 SGHRS and CDR2 YFSETQ. The V end was cut by 1 base, the J end by 2 bases, with 13 bases between. The CDR3 has 15 amino acids. Here the CDR3 reads CASSLNQGTTYEQYF. The CDR3 DNA reads as TGCGCCAGCAGCTTGAATCAGGGCACGACCTACGAGCAGTACTTC.

Written as DNA, the CDR3 is TGCGCCAGCAGCCCCCTGGACAGTTTCTCTGGAAACACCATATATTTT. Amino acid sequence: CASSPLDSFSGNTIYF. The chain has TRBV5-1 and TRBJ1-3, with a tentative D call TRBD1 (6 bases). The CDR3 has 16 amino acids. The ends were cut back, 4 bases at V and 0 bases at J, with 14 bases in the middle. From germline, CDR1 is SGHRS and CDR2 YFSETQ.

The rearrangement links TRBV7-9 to TRBJ2-7, with 9 bases aligning to TRBD1. The CDR3 is 17 residues long. J lost 3 bases, V lost 1 base, and 10 bases had no gene match. CDR1 is SEHNR and CDR2 is FQNEAQ in the germline V gene (reference sequence). CDR3 bases: TGTGCCAGCAGCTTAGTGATACAGGGGGCCCTCCTCTACGAGCAGTACTTC. This translates into CASSLVIQGALLYEQYF.

By sample share, this clone is medium-sized. This chain connects TRBV30 to TRBJ2-2, with 8 bases lining up with TRBD1. The CDR3 is 15 amino acids. Losses at the gene ends were 2 bases for V and 3 bases for J; bases not matched to a gene: 5. Looked up from germline, CDR1 is GTSNPN and CDR2 is SVGIG (reference sequence). The CDR3 DNA follows: TGTGCCTGGAGTACAGGGGGTTACGACACCGGGGAGCTGTTTTTT. It codes for CAWSTGGYDTGELFF.

The gene calls are TRBV11-2 and TRBJ2-3, with a weak D call TRBD1 (7 bases). CDR3 length: 15 amino acids. Trimming shortened V by 7 bases and J by 6 bases, and 20 bases separated the two germline ends. Germline CDR1 SGHAT, CDR2 FQNNGV. The CDR3 is CASTQGGGFGDTQYF. CDR3 DNA: TGTGCCAGCACCCAGGGGGGAGGCTTTGGGGATACGCAGTATTTT.

V usage is TRBV6-1 and J usage is TRBJ1-4; the D gene is possibly TRBD1 (5 bases). The length of the CDR3 is 19 residues. Looked up from germline, CDR1 is MNHNS and CDR2 is SASEGT. Trimming left V 4 bases short and J 8 bases short, with 29 bases between. CDR3 sequence reads: CASSAYSSISGSFREKLFF. In DNA form, the CDR3 reads TGTGCCAGCAGTGCGTATTCATCCATTTCAGGGAGTTTTCGAGAAAAACTGTTTTTT.

The chain has TRBV5-6 and TRBJ2-1; 10 nucleotides line up with TRBD1. The J segment lost 8 bases and the V segment lost 2 bases, leaving 7 bases of the junction unmatched. This CDR3 has 15 residues. Germline V gene lookup returns CDR1 SGHDT and CDR2 YYEEEE. The CDR3 protein is CASSFIWGQGHEQFF. The CDR3 nucleotides read TGTGCCAGCAGCTTTATATGGGGACAGGGGCATGAGCAGTTCTTC.

The chain recombines TRBV6-6 with TRBJ1-1, with 8 bases matching TRBD1. The CDR3 is 15 amino acids. In germline, CDR1 is MNHNY, CDR2 SVGAGI (reference sequence). V shed 10 bases, J shed 4 bases, and the junction held 14 bases outside the gene matches. CDR3 loop: CATTPLTGVSTEAFF. The CDR3 DNA is TGTGCCACTACACCCCTGACAGGGGTTAGCACTGAAGCTTTCTTT.

The chain uses TRBV19 and TRBJ2-2; D perhaps matches TRBD1 (6 bases). Trimming took off 4 bases at V and 4 bases at J, with 10 bases between the two ends. Germline lookup yields CDR1 LNHDA and CDR2 SQIVND (reference sequence). There are 14 residues in the CDR3. The CDR3 sequence is CASSTRTATGELFF. CDR3 sequence (DNA): TGTGCCAGTAGTACCCGGACAGCCACCGGGGAGCTGTTTTTT.

The chain links TRBV15 to TRBJ2-3, with 9 positions matching TRBD2. Per the germline V gene, CDR1 is LNHNV and CDR2 is YYDKDF (reference sequence). The length of the CDR3 is 16 residues. Trimming cost V 3 bases and J 2 bases; bases outside gene matches: 6. CDR3 protein: CATSRVAGASTDTQYF. The CDR3 region has the DNA TGTGCCACCAGCAGGGTAGCGGGAGCCTCCACAGATACGCAGTATTTT. The full variable domain, in which reference TRBV15 and TRBJ2-3 provide the parts outside the CDR3, is DAMVIQNPRYQVTQFGKPVTLSCSQTLNHNVMYWYQQKSSQAPKLLFHYYDKDFNNEADTPDNFQSRRPNTSFCFLDIRSPGLGDTAMYLCATSRVAGASTDTQYFGPGTRLTVL.

The chain is built from TRBV13 and TRBJ2-1, with D possibly called TRBD1 or TRBD2 (5 bases each). This CDR3 has 14 residues. Germline CDR1 PRHDT, CDR2 FYEKMQ (reference sequence). The V end lost 6 bases, the J end lost 6 bases, and 15 bases lay between the germline ends. The CDR3: CASRRWGRGNEQFF. The DNA of the CDR3 is TGTGCCAGCAGGAGGTGGGGCCGGGGCAATGAGCAGTTCTTC.

The rearrangement links TRBV15 to TRBJ2-1, with 10 nucleotides matching TRBD2. CDR1 and CDR2 (germline): LNHNV, YYDKDF (reference sequence). The CDR3 contains 16 residues. J gave up 6 bases and V 0 bases, and 5 bases lay outside the gene matches. The CDR3 nucleotides read TGTGCCACCAGCAGAGATCTTAGGACTAGCGGCAATGAGCAGTTCTTC. Its translation: CATSRDLRTSGNEQFF.

The J gene is TRBJ1-2, the V gene TRBV11-2; no clear D. The V gene lost 4 bases and the J gene lost 2 bases, with 8 bases spanning the gap. This CDR3 has 13 amino acids. Germline lookup yields CDR1 SGHAT and CDR2 FQNNGV. CDR3 residues: CASSSLRNYGYTF. The CDR3 DNA reads as TGTGCCAGCAGCTCACTTAGGAACTATGGCTACACCTTC.

There are a few counts of this clone. This chain uses TRBV10-3 with TRBJ2-7; 13 bases match TRBD2. CDR1 is ENHRY, CDR2 SYGVKD, per germline. The CDR3 has 15 amino acids. V dropped 5 bases and J dropped 5; count of bases not matched to a gene: 6. The CDR3 sequence is CAISRDGLAGDEQYF. The CDR3 nucleotides read TGTGCCATCAGTCGTGACGGACTAGCGGGAGACGAGCAGTACTTC.

The V gene is TRBV25-1, the J gene TRBJ1-2; unclear D gene. Per the germline V gene, CDR1 is MGHDK and CDR2 is SYGVNS. This CDR3 is built from 16 residues. The V end lost 1 base, the J end lost 0 bases, and 12 bases lay between the germline ends. CDR3 sequence (DNA): TGTGCCAGCAGTGAATCATTCAACCCAGCTAACTATGGCTACACCTTC. Its translation: CASSESFNPANYGYTF.

This chain connects TRBV6-1 to TRBJ2-3; no definite D call. CDR3 length: 17 amino acids. V lost 4 bases, J lost 4 bases, and 21 bases lay in between. CDR1 and CDR2 (germline): MNHNS, SASEGT. CDR3 DNA sequence: TGTGCCAGCAGTGCCCGCCGGGCTCAATACGACGCAGATACGCAGTATTTT. It specifies CASSARRAQYDADTQYF.

This clone was picked up a small number of times. J is TRBJ1-1 and V is TRBV27; maybe TRBD1 (5 bases). The germline CDR1 and CDR2 sequences are MNHEY and SMNVEV (reference sequence). CDR3 length: 12 residues. V lost 6 bases and J lost 11, with 16 bases in between. CDR3 residues: CASRTPGRVAFF. As DNA, the CDR3 is TGTGCCAGCAGGACACCGGGGCGTGTGGCTTTCTTT.

This clone was recorded only once. The chain employs TRBV28 and TRBJ1-2; D is unclear. The V gene's germline CDR1 is MDHEN and CDR2 SYDVKM. The germline V and J ends were trimmed by 3 bases and 1 base, with 12 bases remaining between them. The CDR3 runs 15 residues. The CDR3 protein is CASSLAGVYNYGYTF. In DNA, the CDR3 is TGTGCCAGCAGTTTGGCAGGAGTTTATAACTATGGCTACACCTTC.

This chain links TRBV5-1 with TRBJ2-7; no clear D. The CDR3 covers 14 residues. Trimming removed 1 base from V and 0 bases from J, with 8 bases in between. Germline CDR1 is SGHRS and CDR2 is YFSETQ. The CDR3 DNA is TGCGCCAGCAGCTTGTCAGGAGTCTCCTACGAGCAGTACTTC. Its protein is CASSLSGVSYEQYF.

This clone was picked up a small number of times. J is TRBJ2-1 and V is TRBV7-3; 10 positions match TRBD2. The V and J ends lost 4 bases and 4 bases, in that order; junction bases with no gene match: 4. Germline V gives CDR1 SGHTA, CDR2 FQGTGA. This CDR3 contains 15 residues. This CDR3 is CASSSGTSVYNEQFF. DNA for the CDR3: TGTGCCAGCAGCTCCGGGACTAGCGTTTACAATGAGCAGTTCTTC.

This clone was detected once. The V and J genes are TRBV9 and TRBJ2-2; tentative D call: TRBD2 (6 bases). This CDR3 spans 14 amino acids. Germline values: CDR1 SGDLS, CDR2 YYNGEE. Trimming removed 5 bases at V and 4 bases at J, with 12 bases between. This CDR3 is CASRTGGGTGELFF. The CDR3 DNA follows: TGTGCCAGCAGGACCGGGGGTGGCACCGGGGAGCTGTTTTTT.

A few counts support this clone. The genes are TRBV6-2 or TRBV6-3 and TRBJ1-1; D gene uncertain. Trimming removed 1 base at V and 5 bases at J, with 8 bases between. Germline CDR1 and CDR2: MNHEY and SVGEGT. The CDR3 extends over 13 amino acids. CDR3 sequence: CASSYWGRTEAFF. The DNA for the CDR3 is TGTGCCAGCAGTTACTGGGGAAGGACTGAAGCTTTCTTT.

The rearrangement links TRBV25-1 to TRBJ1-2, with 11 bases identical to TRBD1. The germline V gene encodes CDR1 MGHDK and CDR2 SYGVNS. The CDR3 covers 13 residues. V shed 6 bases and J 8 bases; nucleotides not matched to a gene: 5. CDR3 protein: CASRGQGAQGYTF. The CDR3 nucleotides read TGTGCCAGCAGAGGACAGGGGGCGCAGGGCTACACCTTC.

The rearrangement joins TRBV7-3 to TRBJ2-5, with D tentatively TRBD1 (5 bases). Germline-derived CDR1 and CDR2 are SGHTA and FQGTGA. Between the trimmed V and J ends, which lost 5 bases and 5 bases, there was a span of 12 bases. This CDR3 is built from 13 residues. CDR3 sequence: CASSDRQTETQYF. DNA of the CDR3: TGTGCCAGCAGCGATAGACAGACGGAGACCCAGTACTTC.

The rearrangement links TRBV7-2 to TRBJ1-5; D is ambiguous. CDR1 is SGHTA and CDR2 is FQGNSA in the germline V gene. The CDR3 loop spans 13 amino acids. Between the trimmed V and J ends, which lost 3 bases and 3 bases, there was a span of 6 bases. In DNA, the CDR3 is TGTGCCAGCAGCTTGGGGTTCAATCAGCCCCAGCATTTT. Protein product: CASSLGFNQPQHF. The whole variable domain, filled in from reference TRBV7-2 and TRBJ1-5, reads GAGVSQSPSNKVTEKGKDVELRCDPISGHTALYWYRQSLGQGLEFLIYFQGNSAPDKSGLPSDRFSAERTGGSVSTLTIQRTQQEDSAVYLCASSLGFNQPQHFGDGTRLSIL.

The chain couples TRBV6-2 or TRBV6-3 to TRBJ2-1, with 7 bases lining up with TRBD2. The CDR3 runs to 16 residues. CDR1 is MNHEY and CDR2 is SVGEGT in the germline V gene. J was trimmed by 3 bases and V by 5 bases; bases with no gene match: 10. This CDR3 reads CASSPSPGTNYNEQFF. In DNA form, the CDR3 reads TGTGCCAGCAGTCCCAGTCCCGGGACTAACTACAATGAGCAGTTCTTC.

The V and J genes are TRBV6-5 and TRBJ1-5; TRBD1 is a possible D gene (5 bases). Germline CDR1 reads MNHEY; CDR2 reads SVGAGI. This CDR3 contains 13 residues. The V and J ends lost 6 bases and 4 bases respectively, with 10 bases between them. The CDR3 DNA reads as TGTGCCAGCAGCCCGACAGAGAATCAGCCCCAGCATTTT. Protein sequence: CASSPTENQPQHF.